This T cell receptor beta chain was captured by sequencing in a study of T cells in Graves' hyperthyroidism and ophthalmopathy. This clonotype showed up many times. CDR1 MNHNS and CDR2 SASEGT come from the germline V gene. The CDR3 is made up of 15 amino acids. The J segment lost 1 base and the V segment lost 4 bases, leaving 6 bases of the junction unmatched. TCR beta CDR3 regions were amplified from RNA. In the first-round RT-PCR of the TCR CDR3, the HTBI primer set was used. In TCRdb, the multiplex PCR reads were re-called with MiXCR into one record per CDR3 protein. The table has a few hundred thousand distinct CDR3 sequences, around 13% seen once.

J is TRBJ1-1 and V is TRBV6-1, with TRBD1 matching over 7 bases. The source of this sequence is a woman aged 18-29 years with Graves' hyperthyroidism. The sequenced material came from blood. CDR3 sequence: CASSGPGTANTEAFF. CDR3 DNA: TGTGCCAGCAGTGGACCCGGGACAGCGAACACTGAAGCTTTCTTT.